These 5 T cell receptor beta chains came from one sample sequenced in a study of early T cells in non-severe SARS-CoV-2 infection. TCRdb re-called the 5' RACE reads with MiXCR, one entry per CDR3 protein. The sample contains under 70,000 distinct CDR3 sequences, about 15% of which appear only once. Sequenced material: whole blood, taken at baseline. All receptors come from an adult who was a healthcare worker with PCR-confirmed SARS-CoV-2 infection or an uninfected control (not recorded which).

This clonotype was counted only a few times. The chain joins TRBV10-3 to TRBJ2-7; D unresolved. Trimming pared 5 bases from V and 1 base from J, leaving 3 bases between. Germline values: CDR1 ENHRY, CDR2 SYGVKD. The CDR3 length is 11 residues. As DNA, the CDR3 is TGTGCCATCAGTCCTTCCTACGAGCAGTACTTC. Its protein is CAISPSYEQYF.

This clonotype has only a few counts. The rearrangement links TRBV20-1 to TRBJ2-2; D may be TRBD1 (5 bases). Germline V gives CDR1 DFQATT, CDR2 SNEGSKA (reference sequence). This CDR3 spans 14 amino acids. V lost 7 bases, J lost 0 bases, and 12 bases lay in between. CDR3 in DNA: TGCAGTGTATCACGCAGGGCGAACACCGGGGAGCTGTTTTTT. Protein sequence: CSVSRRANTGELFF.

The rearrangement joins TRBV28 to TRBJ2-3, with no clear D. This CDR3 has 13 amino acids. Germline CDR1 reads MDHEN; CDR2 reads SYDVKM. The V and J ends lost 3 bases and 7 bases respectively, with 11 bases between them. This chain's CDR3 is CASSLTSLHTQYF. The CDR3 DNA is TGTGCCAGCAGTTTGACTTCTTTACATACGCAGTATTTT.

A few counts support this clonotype. J is TRBJ2-7 and V is TRBV27; D ambiguous. This CDR3 contains 14 residues. The V and J ends lost 5 bases and 0 bases respectively, with 11 bases between them. Germline V lookup: CDR1 MNHEY, CDR2 SMNVEV (reference sequence). CDR3 protein: CASSPNITSYEQYF. CDR3 sequence (DNA): TGTGCCAGCAGTCCCAACATTACCTCCTACGAGCAGTACTTC.

This clonotype was seen a few times. The gene calls are TRBV18 and TRBJ2-1; D is undetermined. CDR1 is KGHSH, CDR2 LQKENI, per germline. V was pared by 1 base and J by 5 bases, with 12 bases between. This CDR3 is 15 amino acids long. The CDR3 protein is CASSPLGQENNEQFF. CDR3 DNA: TGTGCCAGCTCACCACTAGGGCAGGAAAACAATGAGCAGTTCTTC.